The entry below gives a single T cell receptor beta chain sequence along with its context. As yet, its antigen is unknown. These data are taken from a study of T cell responses to AZD1222 COVID-19 vaccine. Germline values: CDR1 MNHEY, CDR2 SMNVEV (reference sequence). The CDR3 loop spans 15 amino acids. Trimming removed 1 base from V and 6 bases from J, with 16 bases in between. TCRdb's table, derived via immunoSEQ multiplex PCR, lists solely in-frame clones and lacks some. Altogether some 63,000 clones are present, approximately 92% being singletons, with the ten largest covering roughly 6.1%. Findings and caveats of the study: Donor demographics were predominantly white British with a female majority; clonal diversity may be underestimated.

Investigators merged groups given second doses at roughly 4 or roughly 12 weeks. The source is an adult who received the AZD1222 COVID-19 vaccine. This chain links TRBV27 with TRBJ2-7; D is unresolved. Sequencing was performed on peripheral blood, taken 28 days after the second AZD1222 dose. CDR3 in DNA: TGTGCCAGCAGTTTATTGGCCTATACCCTATCCGAGCAGTACTTC. This translates into CASSLLAYTLSEQYF.